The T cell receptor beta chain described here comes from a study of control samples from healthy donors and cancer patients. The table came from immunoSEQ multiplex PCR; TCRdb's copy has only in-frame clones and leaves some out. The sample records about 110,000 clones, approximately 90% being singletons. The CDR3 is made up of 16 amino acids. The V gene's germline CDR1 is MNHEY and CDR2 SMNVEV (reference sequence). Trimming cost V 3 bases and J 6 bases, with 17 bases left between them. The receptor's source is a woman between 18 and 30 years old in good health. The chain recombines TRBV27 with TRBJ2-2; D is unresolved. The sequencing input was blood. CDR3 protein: CASSLRFRAISGELFF. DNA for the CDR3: TGTGCCAGCAGTTTGAGATTTAGAGCAATATCCGGGGAGCTGTTTTTT.